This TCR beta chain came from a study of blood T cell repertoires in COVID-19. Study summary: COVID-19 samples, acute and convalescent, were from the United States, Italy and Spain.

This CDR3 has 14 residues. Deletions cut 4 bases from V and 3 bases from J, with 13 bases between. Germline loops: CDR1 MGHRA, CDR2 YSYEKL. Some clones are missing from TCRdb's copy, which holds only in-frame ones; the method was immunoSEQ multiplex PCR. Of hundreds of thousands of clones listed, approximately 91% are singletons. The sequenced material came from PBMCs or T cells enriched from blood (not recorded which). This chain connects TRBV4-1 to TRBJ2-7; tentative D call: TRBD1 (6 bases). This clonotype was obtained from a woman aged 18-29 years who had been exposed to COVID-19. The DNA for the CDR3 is TGCGCCAGCAGCCCCCGGGACAAGAGCTACGAGCAGTACTTC. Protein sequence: CASSPRDKSYEQYF.